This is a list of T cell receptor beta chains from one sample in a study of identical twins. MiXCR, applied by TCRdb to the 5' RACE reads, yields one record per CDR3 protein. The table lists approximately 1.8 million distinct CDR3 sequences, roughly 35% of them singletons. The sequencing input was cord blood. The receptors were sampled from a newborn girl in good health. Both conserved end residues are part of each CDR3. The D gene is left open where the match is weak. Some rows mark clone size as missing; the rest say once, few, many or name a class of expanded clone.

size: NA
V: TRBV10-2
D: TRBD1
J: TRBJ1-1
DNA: TGCGCCAGCAGTGAGTATAAGACAGGGGACACTGAAGCTTTCTTT
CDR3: CASSEYKTGDTEAFF

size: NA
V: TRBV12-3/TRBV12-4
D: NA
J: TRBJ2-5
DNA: TGTGCCAGCAGTTTAGGGCTGTACCGAGAGACCCAGTACTTC
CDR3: CASSLGLYRETQYF

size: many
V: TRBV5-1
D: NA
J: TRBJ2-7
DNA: TGCGCCAGCAGCTTGCTACAGGGACCGTACGAGCAGTACTTC
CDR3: CASSLLQGPYEQYF

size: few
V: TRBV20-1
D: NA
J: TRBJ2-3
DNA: TGCAGTGCCTCCCTCAACATTGGTACTACCTCAGATACGCAGTATTTT
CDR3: CSASLNIGTTSDTQYF

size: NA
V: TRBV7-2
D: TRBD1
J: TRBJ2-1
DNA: TGTGCCAGCAGCCCTACAGGGGGCTACAATGGGCAGTTCTTC
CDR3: CASSPTGGYNGQFF

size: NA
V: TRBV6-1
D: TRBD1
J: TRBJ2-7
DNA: TGTGCCAGCAGAGAAACCGGGACAGGTGTTTACGAGCAGTACTTC
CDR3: CASRETGTGVYEQYF

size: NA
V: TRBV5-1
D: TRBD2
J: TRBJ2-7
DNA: TGCGCCAGCAGCTTGGGGCGAGCGGGGTACTCCTACGAGCAGTACTTC
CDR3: CASSLGRAGYSYEQYF

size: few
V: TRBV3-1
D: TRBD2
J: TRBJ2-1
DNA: TGTGCCAGCAGCCAATTAAGACTAGCGGGGGATAATGAGCAGTTCTTC
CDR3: CASSQLRLAGDNEQFF

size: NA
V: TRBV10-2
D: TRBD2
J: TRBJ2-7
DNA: TGCGCCAGCAGTGAGTCGGGGACTAGCGGGGTCTACGAGCAGTACTTC
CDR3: CASSESGTSGVYEQYF

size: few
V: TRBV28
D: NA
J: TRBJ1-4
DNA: TGTGCCAGCCGAACGGGGACCGCAACTAATGAAAAACTGTTTTTT
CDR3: CASRTGTATNEKLFF

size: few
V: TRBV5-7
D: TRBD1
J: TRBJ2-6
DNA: TGTGCCAGCACCCCAAGGGACAGGGCTGGGGCCAACGTCCTGACTTTC
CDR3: CASTPRDRAGANVLTF

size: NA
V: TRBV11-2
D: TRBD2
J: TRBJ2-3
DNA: TGTGCCAGCAGCTTTCTTAGCGGGGGACCCACAGATACGCAGTATTTT
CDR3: CASSFLSGGPTDTQYF

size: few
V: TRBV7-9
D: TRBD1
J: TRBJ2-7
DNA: TGTGCCAGCAGTCATTTCGGGACAGGTTCCTACGAGCAGTACTTC
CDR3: CASSHFGTGSYEQYF

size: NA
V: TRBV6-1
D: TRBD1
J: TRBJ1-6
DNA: TGTGCCAGCAGTGAAGGGGCAGGGGGGAAATCACCCCTCCACTTT
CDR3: CASSEGAGGKSPLHF

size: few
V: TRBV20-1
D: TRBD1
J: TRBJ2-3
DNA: TGCAGTGCTACCGACAGGGCCGACACAGATACGCAGTATTTT
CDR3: CSATDRADTDTQYF

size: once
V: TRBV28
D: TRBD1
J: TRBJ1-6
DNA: TGTGCCAGCAGTTCTGTTCGACAGGGGAAGTATAATTCACCCCTCCACTTT
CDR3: CASSSVRQGKYNSPLHF

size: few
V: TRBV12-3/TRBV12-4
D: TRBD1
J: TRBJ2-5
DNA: TGTGCCAGCAGTTACAGGGGGCGCTTAGAGACCCAGTACTTC
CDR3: CASSYRGRLETQYF

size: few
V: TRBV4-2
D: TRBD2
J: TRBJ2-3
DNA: TGTGCCAGCAGCCAAGACCCGGGACTACTTAGCACAGATACGCAGTATTTT
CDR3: CASSQDPGLLSTDTQYF

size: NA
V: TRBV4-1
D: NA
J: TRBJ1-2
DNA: TGCGCCAGCAGGGAAGTGAGAGGGGCCTATGGCTACACCTTC
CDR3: CASREVRGAYGYTF

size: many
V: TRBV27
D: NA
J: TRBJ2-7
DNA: TGTGCCAGCAGTTTCGGAAAGAGCTACGAGCAGTACTTC
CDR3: CASSFGKSYEQYF

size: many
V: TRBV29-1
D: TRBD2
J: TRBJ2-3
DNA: TGCAGCGTTGTCTTGGTAGCGGGAGCGGTAGATACGCAGTATTTT
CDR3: CSVVLVAGAVDTQYF

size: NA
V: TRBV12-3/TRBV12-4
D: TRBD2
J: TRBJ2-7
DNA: TGTGCCAGCAGTTTTGGGGGGCTAGCGGGAGGGCCCAACTACGAGCAGTACTTC
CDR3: CASSFGGLAGGPNYEQYF